This entry concerns a single T cell receptor (beta chain). The antigen is unknown. The sample originates from a study of CD8 T cells in ankylosing spondylitis. Findings and caveats of the study: Characteristic, it appeared, of ankylosing spondylitis blood was a TCR beta motif of roughly eight highly homologous variants. There were earlier reports of some motif variants in reactive arthritis synovial fluid and blood.

CDR3 length equals 14 residues. CDR1 ENHRY and CDR2 SYGVKD come from the germline V gene. Trimming shortened V by 3 bases and J by 5 bases, and 11 bases separated the two germline ends. MiXCR was run by TCRdb on the 5' RACE reads, yielding one entry per CDR3 protein. The data contain 500,000 to 550,000 distinct CDR3 sequences, 9.5% to 15% of them singletons. The rearrangement uses TRBV10-3 and TRBJ1-5, with D possibly matching TRBD1 (5 bases). This receptor was identified in a male donor with ankylosing spondylitis. The sequencing input was blood, either unsorted or a sorted T cell fraction (not recorded which). The CDR3 region has the DNA TGTGCCATCAGTGAACAGGTTTTGGATCAGCCCCAGCATTTT. This gives the protein CAISEQVLDQPQHF.